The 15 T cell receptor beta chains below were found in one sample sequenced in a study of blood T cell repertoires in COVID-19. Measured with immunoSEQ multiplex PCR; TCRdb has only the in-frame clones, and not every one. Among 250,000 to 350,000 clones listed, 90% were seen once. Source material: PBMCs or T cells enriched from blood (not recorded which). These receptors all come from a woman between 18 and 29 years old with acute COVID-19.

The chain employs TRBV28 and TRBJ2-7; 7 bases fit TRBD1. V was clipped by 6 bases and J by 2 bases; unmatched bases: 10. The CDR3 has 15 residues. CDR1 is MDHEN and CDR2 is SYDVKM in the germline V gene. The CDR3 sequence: CASSMDRRGAYEQYF. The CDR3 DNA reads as TGTGCCAGCAGCATGGACAGGAGAGGCGCCTACGAGCAGTACTTC.

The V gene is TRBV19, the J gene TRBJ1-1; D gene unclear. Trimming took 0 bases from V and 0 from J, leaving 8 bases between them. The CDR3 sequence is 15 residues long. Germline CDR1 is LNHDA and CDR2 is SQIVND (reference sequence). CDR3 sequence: CASSIDLPLNTEAFF. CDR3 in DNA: TGTGCCAGTAGTATAGATCTCCCCTTGAACACTGAAGCTTTCTTT.

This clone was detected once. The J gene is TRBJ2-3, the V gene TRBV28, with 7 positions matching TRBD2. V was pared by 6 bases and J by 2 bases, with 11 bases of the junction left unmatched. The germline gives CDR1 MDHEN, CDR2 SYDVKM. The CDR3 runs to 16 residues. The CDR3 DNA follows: TGTGCCAGCAGCCACCTGGTAGCGGGCTTCACAGATACGCAGTATTTT. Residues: CASSHLVAGFTDTQYF.

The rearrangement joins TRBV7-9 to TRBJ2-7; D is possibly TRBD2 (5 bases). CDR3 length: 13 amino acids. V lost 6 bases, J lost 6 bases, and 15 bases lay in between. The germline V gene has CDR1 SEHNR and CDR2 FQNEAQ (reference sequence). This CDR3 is CASSPGGRVEQYF. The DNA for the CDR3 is TGTGCCAGCAGTCCAGGAGGCCGGGTCGAGCAGTACTTC.

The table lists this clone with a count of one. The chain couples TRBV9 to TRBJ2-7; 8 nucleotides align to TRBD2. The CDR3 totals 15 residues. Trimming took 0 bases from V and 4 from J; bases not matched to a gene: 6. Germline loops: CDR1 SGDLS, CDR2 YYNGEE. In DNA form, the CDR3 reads TGTGCCAGCAGCGTAGACGGGAGGGCCCAGTACGAGCAGTACTTC. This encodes CASSVDGRAQYEQYF.

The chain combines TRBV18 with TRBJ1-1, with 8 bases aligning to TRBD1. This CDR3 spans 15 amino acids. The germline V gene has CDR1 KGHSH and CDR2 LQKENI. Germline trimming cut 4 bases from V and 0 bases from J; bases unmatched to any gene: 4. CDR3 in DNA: TGTGCCAGCTCACGGGGACAGGCCATGAACACTGAAGCTTTCTTT. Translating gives CASSRGQAMNTEAFF.

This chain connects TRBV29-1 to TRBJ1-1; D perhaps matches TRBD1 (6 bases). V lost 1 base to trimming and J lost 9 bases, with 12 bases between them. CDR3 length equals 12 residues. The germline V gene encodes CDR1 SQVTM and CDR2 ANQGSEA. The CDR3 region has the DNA TGCAGCGTTGAAGGCTGGGGGGGGCAAGCTTTCTTT. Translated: CSVEGWGGQAFF.

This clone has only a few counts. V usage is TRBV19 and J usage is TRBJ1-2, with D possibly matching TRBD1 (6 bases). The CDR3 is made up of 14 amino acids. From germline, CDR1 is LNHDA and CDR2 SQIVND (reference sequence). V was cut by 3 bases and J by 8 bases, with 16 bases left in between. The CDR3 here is CASSIPGQNAGYTF. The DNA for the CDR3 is TGTGCCAGTAGTATCCCTGGACAGAATGCGGGCTACACCTTC.

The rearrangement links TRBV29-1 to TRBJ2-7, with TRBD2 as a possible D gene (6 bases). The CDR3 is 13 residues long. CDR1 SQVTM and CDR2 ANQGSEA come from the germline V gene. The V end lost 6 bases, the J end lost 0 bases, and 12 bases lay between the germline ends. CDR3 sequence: CSVGLSSSYEQYF. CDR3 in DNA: TGCAGCGTGGGACTTTCGAGCTCCTACGAGCAGTACTTC.

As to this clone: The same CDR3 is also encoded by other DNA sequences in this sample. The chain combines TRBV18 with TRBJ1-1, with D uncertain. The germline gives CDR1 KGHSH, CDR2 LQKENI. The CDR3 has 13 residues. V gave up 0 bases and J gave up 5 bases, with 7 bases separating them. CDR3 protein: CASSPPGGTEAFF. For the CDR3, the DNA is TGTGCCAGCTCACCACCTGGAGGGACTGAAGCTTTCTTT.

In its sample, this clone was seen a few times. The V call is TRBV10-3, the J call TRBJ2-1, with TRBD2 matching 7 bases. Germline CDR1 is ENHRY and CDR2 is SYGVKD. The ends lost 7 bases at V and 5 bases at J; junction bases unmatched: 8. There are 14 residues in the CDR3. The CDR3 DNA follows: TGTGCCATCACCCGGGGAGGGACTAACAATGAGCAGTTCTTC. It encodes CAITRGGTNNEQFF.

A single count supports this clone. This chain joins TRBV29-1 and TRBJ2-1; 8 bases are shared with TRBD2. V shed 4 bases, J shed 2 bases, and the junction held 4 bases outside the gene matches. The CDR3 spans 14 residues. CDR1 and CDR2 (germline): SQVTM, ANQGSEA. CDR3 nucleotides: TGCAGCGTTGCCAGCGGGAGCCCCTACAATGAGCAGTTCTTC. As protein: CSVASGSPYNEQFF.

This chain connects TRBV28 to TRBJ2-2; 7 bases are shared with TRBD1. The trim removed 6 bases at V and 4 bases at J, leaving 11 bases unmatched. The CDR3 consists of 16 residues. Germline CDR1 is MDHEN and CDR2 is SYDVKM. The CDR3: CASRPAQTGITGELFF. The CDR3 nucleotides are TGTGCCAGCAGACCGGCCCAGACAGGGATCACCGGGGAGCTGTTTTTT.

This CDR3 is CASSLGAGIRGYTF. CDR3 DNA sequence: TGTGCCAGCAGTTTAGGGGCAGGGATAAGAGGCTACACCTTC. The chain uses TRBV27 and TRBJ1-2; TRBD1 might be the D (5 bases). Trimming removed 2 bases from V and 8 bases from J, with 15 bases in between. The CDR3 spans 14 residues. The germline CDR1 and CDR2 sequences are MNHEY and SMNVEV (reference sequence).

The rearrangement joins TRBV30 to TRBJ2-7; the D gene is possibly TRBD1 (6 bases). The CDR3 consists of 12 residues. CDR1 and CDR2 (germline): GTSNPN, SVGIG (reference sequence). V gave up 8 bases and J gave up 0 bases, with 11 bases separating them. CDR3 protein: CALGTFSYEQYF. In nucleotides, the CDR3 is TGTGCCCTAGGGACATTCTCCTACGAGCAGTACTTC. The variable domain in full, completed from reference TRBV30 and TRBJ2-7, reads SQTIHQWPATLVQPVGSPLSLECTVEGTSNPNLYWYRQAAGRGLQLLFYSVGIGQISSEVPQNLSASRPQDRQFILSSKKLLLSDSGFYLCALGTFSYEQYFGPGTRLTVT.